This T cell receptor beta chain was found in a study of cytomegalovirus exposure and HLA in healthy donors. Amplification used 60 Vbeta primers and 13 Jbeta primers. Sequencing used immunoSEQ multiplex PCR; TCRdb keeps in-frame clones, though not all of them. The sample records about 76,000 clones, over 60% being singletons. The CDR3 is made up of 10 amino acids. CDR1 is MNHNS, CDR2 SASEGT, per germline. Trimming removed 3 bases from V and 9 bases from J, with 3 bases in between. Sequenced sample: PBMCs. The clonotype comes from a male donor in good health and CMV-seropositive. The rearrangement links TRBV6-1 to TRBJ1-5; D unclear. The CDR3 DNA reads TGTGCCAGCAGTGATCGGCCCCAGCATTTT. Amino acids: CASSDRPQHF.